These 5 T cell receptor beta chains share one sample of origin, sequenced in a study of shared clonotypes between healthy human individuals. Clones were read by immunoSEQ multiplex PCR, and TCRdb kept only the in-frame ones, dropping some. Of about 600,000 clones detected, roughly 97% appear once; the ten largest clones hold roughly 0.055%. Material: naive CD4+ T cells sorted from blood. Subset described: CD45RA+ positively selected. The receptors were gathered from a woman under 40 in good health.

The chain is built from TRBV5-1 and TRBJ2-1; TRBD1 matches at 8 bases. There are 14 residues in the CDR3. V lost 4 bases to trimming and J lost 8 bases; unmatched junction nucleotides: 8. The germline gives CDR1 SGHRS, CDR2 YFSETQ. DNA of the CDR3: TGCGCCAGCAGCCCTGGACAGGGAACGGATGAGCAGTTCTTC. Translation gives CASSPGQGTDEQFF.

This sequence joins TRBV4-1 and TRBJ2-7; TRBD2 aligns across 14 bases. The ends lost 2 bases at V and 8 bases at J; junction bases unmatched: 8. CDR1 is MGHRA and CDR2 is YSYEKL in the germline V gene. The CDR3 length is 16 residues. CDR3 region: CASSQTAGLAGEQQYF. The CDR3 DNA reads TGCGCCAGCAGCCAAACCGCGGGACTAGCGGGAGAGCAGCAGTACTTC.

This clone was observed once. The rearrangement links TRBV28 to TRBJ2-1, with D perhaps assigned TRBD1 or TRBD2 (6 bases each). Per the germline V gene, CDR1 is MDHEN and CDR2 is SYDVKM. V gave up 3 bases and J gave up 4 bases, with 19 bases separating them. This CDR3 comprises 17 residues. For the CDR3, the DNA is TGTGCCAGCAGTTTTTCTCCGATGGGGGGCTTTTACAATGAGCAGTTCTTC. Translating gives CASSFSPMGGFYNEQFF. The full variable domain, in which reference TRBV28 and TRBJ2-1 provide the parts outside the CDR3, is DVKVTQSSRYLVKRTGEKVFLECVQDMDHENMFWYRQDPGLGLRLIYFSYDVKMKEKGDIPEGYSVSREKKERFSLILESASTNQTSMYLCASSFSPMGGFYNEQFFGPGTRLTVL.

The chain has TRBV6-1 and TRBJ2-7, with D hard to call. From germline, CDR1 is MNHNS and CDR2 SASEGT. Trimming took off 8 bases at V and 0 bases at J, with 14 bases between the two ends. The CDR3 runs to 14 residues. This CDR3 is CASDVQRSSYEQYF. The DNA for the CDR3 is TGTGCCAGCGACGTACAGAGGAGCTCCTACGAGCAGTACTTC.

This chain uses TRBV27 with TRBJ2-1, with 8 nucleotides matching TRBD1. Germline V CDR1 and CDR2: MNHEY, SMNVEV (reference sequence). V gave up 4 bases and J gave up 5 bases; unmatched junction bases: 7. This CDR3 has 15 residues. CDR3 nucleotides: TGTGCCAGCAGTTGGGCGGACAGGGCAAACAATGAGCAGTTCTTC. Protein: CASSWADRANNEQFF.